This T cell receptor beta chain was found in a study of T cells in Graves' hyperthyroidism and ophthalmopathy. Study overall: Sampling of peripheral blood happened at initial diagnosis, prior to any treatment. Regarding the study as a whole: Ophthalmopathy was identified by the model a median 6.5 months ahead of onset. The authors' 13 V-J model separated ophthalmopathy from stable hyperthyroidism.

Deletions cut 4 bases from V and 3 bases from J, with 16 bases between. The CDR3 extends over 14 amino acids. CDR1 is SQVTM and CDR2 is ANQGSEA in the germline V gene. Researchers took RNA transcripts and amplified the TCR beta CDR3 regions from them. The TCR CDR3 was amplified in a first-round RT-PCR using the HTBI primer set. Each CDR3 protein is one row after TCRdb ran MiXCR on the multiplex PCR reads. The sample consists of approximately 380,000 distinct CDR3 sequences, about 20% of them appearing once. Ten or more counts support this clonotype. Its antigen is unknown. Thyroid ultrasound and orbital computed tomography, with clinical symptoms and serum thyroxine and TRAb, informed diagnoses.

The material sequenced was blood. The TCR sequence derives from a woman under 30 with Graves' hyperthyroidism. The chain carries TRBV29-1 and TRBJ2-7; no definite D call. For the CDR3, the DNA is TGCAGCGTTGGCCCAAAACTCGGAGACTACGAGCAGTACTTC. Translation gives CSVGPKLGDYEQYF.